This entry is about one TCR beta chain. The data were obtained in a study of blood T cell repertoires in COVID-19. Across the whole study: Sites in the United States, Italy and Spain provided acute and convalescent COVID-19 samples.

V gave up 6 bases and J gave up 5 bases, with 11 bases separating them. Germline-derived CDR1 and CDR2 are LNHDA and SQIVND (reference sequence). CDR3 length: 13 amino acids. In the original processing: Amplified reference gene primers provided the basis for estimating nucleated cell counts. Using immunoSEQ multiplex PCR, the repertoire was profiled, and TCRdb retains in-frame clones only, with some absent. The V and J calls and clone size come from that table; D and trimming were worked out from the DNA. The profile covers about 72,000 clones, with roughly 85% appearing a single time and roughly 8.7% taken by the ten largest.

What was sequenced was peripheral blood. V gene TRBV19 combines with J gene TRBJ2-1; D perhaps matches TRBD2 (6 bases). The clonotype comes from a man aged 25-45 years with acute or convalescent COVID-19. The CDR3, as DNA: TGTGCCAGTAGCCGGGACTCAAACAATGAGCAGTTCTTC. Protein: CASSRDSNNEQFF. The whole variable domain, filled in from reference TRBV19 and TRBJ2-1, reads DGGITQSPKYLFRKEGQNVTLSCEQNLNHDAMYWYRQDPGQGLRLIYYSQIVNDFQKGDIAEGYSVSREKKESFPLTVTSAQKNPTAFYLCASSRDSNNEQFFGPGTRLTVL.